Sequencing of this T cell receptor (beta chain) was carried out in a study of blood T cell repertoires in COVID-19. With respect to this clone: The sample carries other DNA sequences with the same CDR3.

Assay used: immunoSEQ multiplex PCR; TCRdb lists only in-frame clones, some missing. Found here are approximately 130,000 clones, roughly four fifths of them singletons; the top ten hold roughly 18%. Germline CDR1 reads KGHSH; CDR2 reads LQKENI. The trim removed 0 bases at V and 3 bases at J, leaving 1 base unmatched. The CDR3 contains 16 residues. The material sequenced was PBMCs or T cells enriched from blood (not recorded which). J is TRBJ2-7 and V is TRBV18, with TRBD2 identical over 14 bases. The receptor was isolated from a man younger than 45 who had recovered from COVID-19. The chain's CDR3 is CASSPPGLAGGYEQYF. The DNA of the CDR3 is TGTGCCAGCTCACCACCCGGACTAGCGGGAGGCTACGAGCAGTACTTC.